Listed below are T cell receptor beta chains from one sample, sequenced in a study of shared clonotypes between healthy human individuals. Some clones are missing from TCRdb's copy, which holds only in-frame ones; the method was immunoSEQ multiplex PCR. The table has 1.4 million to 1.5 million clones, around 97% seen once; the top ten hold about 1%. The sequenced material came from naive CD4+ T cells sorted from blood. These TCRs come from a man aged 25-45 years in good health. Both conserved end residues are part of each CDR3. D genes are given only for firm matches. Clone sizes are given selectively: once, few, many, or a class where the clone is expanded.

v_call	d_call	clone_size	j_call	cdr3_nt	cdr3_aa
TRBV4-1	NA	NA	TRBJ2-3	TGCGCCAGCAGCTTCTTCCTGGGAGCCTCCACAGATACGCAGTATTTT	CASSFFLGASTDTQYF
TRBV7-9	TRBD1	NA	TRBJ2-5	TGTGCCAGCAGCTTAGTAGGCAGGGGGCCAGAGACCCAGTACTTC	CASSLVGRGPETQYF
TRBV7-8	TRBD1	NA	TRBJ2-7	TGTGCCAGCAACAACCGGGACAGGGGAGCCGAGCAGTACTTC	CASNNRDRGAEQYF
TRBV5-4	TRBD1	NA	TRBJ1-1	TGTGCCAGCAGCCACGGGACAGATCTGAACACTGAAGCTTTCTTT	CASSHGTDLNTEAFF
TRBV9	TRBD1	NA	TRBJ1-1	TGTGCCAGCAGCAGAAGAAGCCAGGGGGCGAGGAACACTGAAGCTTTCTTT	CASSRRSQGARNTEAFF
TRBV6-1	NA	NA	TRBJ2-1	TGTGCCAGCAGGTTTTCCGGCTCCTACAATGAGCAGTTCTTC	CASRFSGSYNEQFF
TRBV29-1	NA	NA	TRBJ1-3	TGCAGCGTCGCACGGGGGACTACTGGAAACACCATATATTTT	CSVARGTTGNTIYF
TRBV9	NA	NA	TRBJ1-1	TGTGCCAGCAGCGTGCTGGCCAACGGGAACACTGAAGCTTTCTTT	CASSVLANGNTEAFF
TRBV7-2	NA	NA	TRBJ2-1	TGTGCCAGCAGCTTAGTAACAGGGCGCCACAATGAGCAGTTCTTC	CASSLVTGRHNEQFF
TRBV7-6	TRBD2	NA	TRBJ2-2	TGTGCCAGCAGCCCCCGAGGGGCGGGGGTCCCCCCCGGGGAGCTGTTTTTT	CASSPRGAGVPPGELFF
TRBV29-1	NA	NA	TRBJ1-4	TGCAGCGTTAAAGGATCCATTAATGAAAAACTGTTTTTT	CSVKGSINEKLFF
TRBV28	NA	NA	TRBJ1-2	TGTGCCAGCAGTACCTCAGGCAACTATGGCTACACCTTC	CASSTSGNYGYTF
TRBV25-1	NA	NA	TRBJ2-5	TGTGCCAGCAGTGAATTTCGGGCCTCGGAGACCCAGTACTTC	CASSEFRASETQYF
TRBV28	NA	NA	TRBJ1-1	TGTGCCAGCAGTTTAAACGGACTGAACACTGAAGCTTTCTTT	CASSLNGLNTEAFF
TRBV28	NA	once	TRBJ2-1	TGTGCCAGCAGTTTAAGGCCCTCCTACAATGAGCAGTTCTTC	CASSLRPSYNEQFF
TRBV11-2	TRBD1	NA	TRBJ1-2	TGTGCCAGCAGCTGGGACAGGGCAAACTATGGCTACACCTTC	CASSWDRANYGYTF
TRBV11-3	TRBD2	NA	TRBJ2-1	TGTGCCAGCAGCCCCGGGACTAGCGGGACGGATGAGCAGTTCTTC	CASSPGTSGTDEQFF
TRBV9	NA	NA	TRBJ1-1	TGTGCCAGCAGCGCCGGGGCTGAAGCTTTCTTT	CASSAGAEAFF
TRBV7-6	NA	NA	TRBJ1-2	TGTGCCAGCAGCTTGGGTTACGCCTATGGCTACACCTTC	CASSLGYAYGYTF
TRBV4-3	TRBD2	NA	TRBJ2-1	TGCGCCAGCAGCCTCGGACCACCGGGGGGGCAGTTCTTC	CASSLGPPGGQFF
TRBV29-1	TRBD1	NA	TRBJ2-5	TGCAGCGTTGGGGACAGGGACGAGACCCAGTACTTC	CSVGDRDETQYF
TRBV19	NA	NA	TRBJ2-4	TGTGCCAGTAGTATAGGAGGCGGGCCTCAGTACTTC	CASSIGGGPQYF
TRBV9	TRBD1	NA	TRBJ2-5	TGTGCCAGCAGCCCCGGACAGGGACAAGAGACCCAGTACTTC	CASSPGQGQETQYF
TRBV9	NA	once	TRBJ2-7	TGTGCCAGCAGCGTTGGTGTTAGCGCCTACGAGCAGTACTTC	CASSVGVSAYEQYF
TRBV12-5	TRBD2	NA	TRBJ2-3	TGTGCTAGTGCACCCCCGGGAAGCGGGAGAATTAATACGCAGTATTTT	CASAPPGSGRINTQYF
TRBV7-3	NA	NA	TRBJ2-2	TGTGCCAGCAGCTTAACGTTTTTCACCGGGGAGCTGTTTTTT	CASSLTFFTGELFF
TRBV5-1	NA	NA	TRBJ1-4	TGCGCCAGCAGCTTGGTGCGGAATGAAAAACTGTTTTTT	CASSLVRNEKLFF
TRBV2	NA	few	TRBJ1-1	TGTGCCAGCAGTATGAACACTGAAGCTTTCTTT	CASSMNTEAFF
TRBV9	TRBD1	NA	TRBJ1-1	TGTGCCAGCAGCGCAACTTCGGCAGGGGGCACTGAAGCTTTCTTT	CASSATSAGGTEAFF
TRBV28	NA	NA	TRBJ1-5	TGTGCCAGCAGTTTAAGTTTCGGTGCCCGACCCCAGCATTTT	CASSLSFGARPQHF
TRBV12-5	NA	NA	TRBJ2-1	TGTGCTAGTGGTTTGATTAGCGGACCCGGTTATCGGCAGTTCTTC	CASGLISGPGYRQFF
TRBV5-1	TRBD1	once	TRBJ2-7	TGCGCCAGCAGCCAGTCCCGGGACAGGGGTTTGAGCGCCTACGAGCAGTACTTC	CASSQSRDRGLSAYEQYF
TRBV10-3	NA	NA	TRBJ2-6	TGTGCCTTCCGGGGGGCCTCTGGGGCCAACGTCCTGACTTTC	CAFRGASGANVLTF
TRBV5-4	NA	NA	TRBJ2-6	TGTGCCAGCAGCTCGGCCAGGAGGGAGCTTTCTGGGGCCAACGTCCTGACTTTC	CASSSARRELSGANVLTF
TRBV15	NA	NA	TRBJ1-1	TGTGCCACCAGCGTCCCCAGGGGGAACACTGAAGCTTTCTTT	CATSVPRGNTEAFF
TRBV19	NA	NA	TRBJ2-1	TGTGCCAGTAGTTCTTGGGACTCGCAAAGGCATGAGCAGTTCTTC	CASSSWDSQRHEQFF
TRBV5-5	NA	NA	TRBJ2-3	TGTGCCAGCAGCCCCCCCGAGGCAGGTACGACAGATACGCAGTATTTT	CASSPPEAGTTDTQYF
TRBV7-2	NA	NA	TRBJ1-1	TGTGCCAGCAGCTTATACAGGGTGAACACTGAAGCTTTCTTT	CASSLYRVNTEAFF
TRBV5-1	NA	few	TRBJ1-4	TGCGCCAGCAGCCTGGACATGCACGAACTGTTTTTT	CASSLDMHELFF
TRBV5-5	NA	NA	TRBJ1-4	TGTGCCAGCAGCCGCGGACGGGTAAATGAAAAACTGTTTTTT	CASSRGRVNEKLFF
TRBV7-6	TRBD1	NA	TRBJ2-2	TGTGCCAGCAGCTTTTTTTCGAGACAGGGGAACACCGGGGAGCTGTTTTTT	CASSFFSRQGNTGELFF
TRBV27	TRBD2	NA	TRBJ2-1	TGTGCCAGCAGTTTACTTGCGGGAGGGCCGAGGGATGAGCAGTTCTTC	CASSLLAGGPRDEQFF
TRBV21-1	NA	NA	TRBJ2-1	TGTGCCAGCAGCAAAGTGAGGCCCTTAGCGGGAGAGGGGGGACTCTACAATGAGCAGTTCTTC	CASSKVRPLAGEGGLYNEQFF
TRBV6-5	NA	NA	TRBJ2-7	TGTGCCAGCCAGAAGTATCAGGGATCCTACGAGCAGTACTTC	CASQKYQGSYEQYF
TRBV6-1	TRBD2	NA	TRBJ2-7	TGTGCCAGCAGGACTAGCGGGATTTCCTACGAGCAGTACTTC	CASRTSGISYEQYF
TRBV7-2	NA	NA	TRBJ2-5	TGTGCCAGCAGCTTAGTGGCATCTCGGGAGACCCAGTACTTC	CASSLVASRETQYF
TRBV18	NA	NA	TRBJ2-2	TGTGCCAGCTCCCAAGGGACGTCTGGGGAGCTGTTTTTT	CASSQGTSGELFF
TRBV18	TRBD1	NA	TRBJ1-4	TGTGCCAGCTCACCCCGAGGGACAGCCCCGGAGGAAAAACTGTTTTTT	CASSPRGTAPEEKLFF
TRBV5-4	NA	NA	TRBJ2-7	TGTGCCAGCAGCCCGGACTCGACCTACGAGCAGTACTTC	CASSPDSTYEQYF
TRBV10-3	TRBD1	NA	TRBJ2-3	TGTGCCATCAGTCAAAATAACAGGGGCCCCGAAACAGATACGCAGTATTTT	CAISQNNRGPETDTQYF
TRBV5-1	NA	NA	TRBJ2-2	TGCGCCAGCAGCTTACAAACCGGGGAGCTGTTTTTT	CASSLQTGELFF
TRBV19	TRBD1	NA	TRBJ2-7	TGTGCCAGTATCAGGGGGGACAGGGACAACGAGCAGTACTTC	CASIRGDRDNEQYF
TRBV29-1	NA	NA	TRBJ2-7	TGCAGCGTTGCGCGCAGGGGCTACGAGCAGTACTTC	CSVARRGYEQYF
TRBV5-1	NA	NA	TRBJ1-2	TGCGCCAGCAGCATGGGAGGCGTTAACTATGGCTACACCTTC	CASSMGGVNYGYTF
TRBV5-6	NA	once	TRBJ1-2	TGTGCCAGCAGCTCGCTGGAAGGGCTCTATGGCTACACCTTC	CASSSLEGLYGYTF
TRBV7-2	TRBD2	NA	TRBJ2-7	TGTGCCAGCAGCGCCCGGGGGGGGCTGGGCGAGCAGTACTTC	CASSARGGLGEQYF
TRBV18	NA	NA	TRBJ1-2	TGTGCCAGCTCACCACCGGTCCCGGGCCATGGCTACACCTTC	CASSPPVPGHGYTF
TRBV9	TRBD1	NA	TRBJ1-2	TGTGCCAGCAGCTCCAGGGGGCGATCGGTCTATGGCTACACCTTC	CASSSRGRSVYGYTF
TRBV15	TRBD2	NA	TRBJ2-3	TGTGCCACCAGCACATACAACCCGGGACTAGCGGGAAGGGAAGCCGGAGATACGCAGTATTTT	CATSTYNPGLAGREAGDTQYF
TRBV14	NA	NA	TRBJ2-1	TGTGCCAGCAGCCAGCTGACTAGACTAAATGAGCAGTTCTTC	CASSQLTRLNEQFF